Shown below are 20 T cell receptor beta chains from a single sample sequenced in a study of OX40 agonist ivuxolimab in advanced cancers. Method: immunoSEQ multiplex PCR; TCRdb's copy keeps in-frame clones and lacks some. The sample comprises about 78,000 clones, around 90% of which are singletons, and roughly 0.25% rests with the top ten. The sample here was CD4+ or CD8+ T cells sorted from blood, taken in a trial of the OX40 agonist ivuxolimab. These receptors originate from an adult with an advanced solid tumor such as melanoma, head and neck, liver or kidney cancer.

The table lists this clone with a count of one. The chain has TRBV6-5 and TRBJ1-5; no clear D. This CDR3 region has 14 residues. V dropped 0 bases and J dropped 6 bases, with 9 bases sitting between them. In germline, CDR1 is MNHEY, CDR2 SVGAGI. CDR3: CASSYSVVTQPQHF. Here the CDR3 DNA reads TGTGCCAGCAGTTACTCGGTTGTCACTCAGCCCCAGCATTTT.

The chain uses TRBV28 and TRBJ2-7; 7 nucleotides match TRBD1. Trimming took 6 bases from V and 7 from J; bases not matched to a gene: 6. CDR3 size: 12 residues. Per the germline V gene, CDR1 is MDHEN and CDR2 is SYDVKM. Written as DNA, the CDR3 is TGTGCCAGCAGGACAGGGATGGGGGAGCAGTACTTC. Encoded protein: CASRTGMGEQYF.

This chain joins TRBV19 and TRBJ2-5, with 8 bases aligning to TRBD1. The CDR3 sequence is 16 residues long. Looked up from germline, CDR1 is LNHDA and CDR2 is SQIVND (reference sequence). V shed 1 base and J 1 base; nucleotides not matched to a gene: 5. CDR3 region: CASSIGGTGGQETQYF. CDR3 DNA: TGTGCCAGTAGTATAGGGGGCACAGGGGGCCAAGAGACCCAGTACTTC.

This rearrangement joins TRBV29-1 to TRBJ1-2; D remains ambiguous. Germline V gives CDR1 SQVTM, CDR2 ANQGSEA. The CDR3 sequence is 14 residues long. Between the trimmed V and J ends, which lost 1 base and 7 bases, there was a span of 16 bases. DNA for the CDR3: TGCAGCGTTGAAGGCCAGACCTCCGCTACTGGCTACACCTTC. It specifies CSVEGQTSATGYTF.

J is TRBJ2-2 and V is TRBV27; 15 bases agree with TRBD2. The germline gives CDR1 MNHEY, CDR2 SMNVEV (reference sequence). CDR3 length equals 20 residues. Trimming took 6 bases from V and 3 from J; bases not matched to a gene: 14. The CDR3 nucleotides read TGTGCCAGCAGAACGGGACTAGCGGGAGGCCCCGGGATGGACACCGGGGAGCTGTTTTTT. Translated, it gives CASRTGLAGGPGMDTGELFF.

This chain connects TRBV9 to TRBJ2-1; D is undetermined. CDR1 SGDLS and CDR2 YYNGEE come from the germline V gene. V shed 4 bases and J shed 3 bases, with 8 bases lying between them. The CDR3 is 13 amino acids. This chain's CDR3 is CASSRPGYNEQFF. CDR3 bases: TGTGCCAGCAGCCGGCCGGGCTACAATGAGCAGTTCTTC. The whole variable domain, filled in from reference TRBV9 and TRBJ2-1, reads DSGVTQTPKHLITATGQRVTLRCSPRSGDLSVYWYQQSLDQGLQFLIQYYNGEERAKGNILERFSAQQFPDLHSELNLSSLELGDSALYFCASSRPGYNEQFFGPGTRLTVL.

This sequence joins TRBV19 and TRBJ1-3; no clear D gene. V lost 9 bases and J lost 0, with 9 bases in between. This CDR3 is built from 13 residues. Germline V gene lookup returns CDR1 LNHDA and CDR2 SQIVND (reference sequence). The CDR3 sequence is CASGSSSGNTIYF. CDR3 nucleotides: TGTGCCAGCGGGTCGTCCTCTGGAAACACCATATATTTT.

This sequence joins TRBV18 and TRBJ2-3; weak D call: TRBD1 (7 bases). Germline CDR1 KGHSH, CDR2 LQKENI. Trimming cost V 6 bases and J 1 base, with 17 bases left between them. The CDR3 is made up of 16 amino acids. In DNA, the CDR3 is TGTGCCAGCTCGAGGACGGGGGACAGACGCACAGATACGCAGTATTTT. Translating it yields CASSRTGDRRTDTQYF. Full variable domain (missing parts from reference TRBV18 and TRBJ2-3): NAGVMQNPRHLVRRRGQEARLRCSPMKGHSHVYWYRQLPEEGLKFMVYLQKENIIDESGMPKERFSAEFPKEGPSILRIQQVVRGDSAAYFCASSRTGDRRTDTQYFGPGTRLTVL.

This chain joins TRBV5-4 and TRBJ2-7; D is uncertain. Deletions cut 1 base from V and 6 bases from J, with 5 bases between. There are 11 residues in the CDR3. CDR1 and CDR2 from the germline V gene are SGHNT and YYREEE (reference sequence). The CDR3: CASSLFGEQYF. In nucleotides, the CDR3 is TGTGCCAGCAGCTTGTTTGGCGAGCAGTACTTC.

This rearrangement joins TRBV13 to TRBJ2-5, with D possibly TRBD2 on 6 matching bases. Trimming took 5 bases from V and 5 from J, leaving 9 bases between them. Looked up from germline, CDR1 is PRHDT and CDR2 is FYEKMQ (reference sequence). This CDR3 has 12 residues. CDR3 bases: TGTGCCAGCAGCCGGGAGCGGGAGACCCAGTACTTC. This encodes CASSRERETQYF.

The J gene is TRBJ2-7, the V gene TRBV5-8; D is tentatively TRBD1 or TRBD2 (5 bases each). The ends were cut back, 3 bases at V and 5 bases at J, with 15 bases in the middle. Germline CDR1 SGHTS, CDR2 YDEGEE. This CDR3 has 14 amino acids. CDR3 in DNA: TGTGCCAGCAGCTCGTCTTACGGGACCCACGAGCAGTACTTC. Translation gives CASSSSYGTHEQYF.

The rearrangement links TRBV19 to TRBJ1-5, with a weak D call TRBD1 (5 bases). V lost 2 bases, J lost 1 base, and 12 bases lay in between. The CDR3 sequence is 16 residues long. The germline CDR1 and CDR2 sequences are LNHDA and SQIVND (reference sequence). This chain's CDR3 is CASSIQGIWSNQPQHF. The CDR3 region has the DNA TGTGCCAGTAGTATACAGGGAATATGGAGCAATCAGCCCCAGCATTTT.

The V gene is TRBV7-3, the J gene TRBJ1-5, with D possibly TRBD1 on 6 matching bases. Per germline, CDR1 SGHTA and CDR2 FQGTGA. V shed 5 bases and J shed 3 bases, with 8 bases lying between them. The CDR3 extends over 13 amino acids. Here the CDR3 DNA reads TGTGCCAGCAGCCGGGACATCAATCAGCCCCAGCATTTT. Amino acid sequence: CASSRDINQPQHF.

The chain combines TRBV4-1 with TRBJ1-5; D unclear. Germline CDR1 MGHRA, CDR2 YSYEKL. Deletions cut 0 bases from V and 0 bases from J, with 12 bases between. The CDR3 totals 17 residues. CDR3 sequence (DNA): TGCGCCAGCAGCCAAGAATCAGGAAATACTAGCAATCAGCCCCAGCATTTT. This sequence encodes CASSQESGNTSNQPQHF.

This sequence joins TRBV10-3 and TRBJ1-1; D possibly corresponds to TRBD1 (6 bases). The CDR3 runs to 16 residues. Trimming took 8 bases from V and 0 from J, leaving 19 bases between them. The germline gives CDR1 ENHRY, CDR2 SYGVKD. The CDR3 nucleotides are TGTGCCATCGGGGGGGCCGAAGGACAGTTGAACACTGAAGCTTTCTTT. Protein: CAIGGAEGQLNTEAFF.

CDR3 bases: TGTGCCAGCAGCAACGAGGGCAGCCAAGAGACCCAGTACTTC. Translated: CASSNEGSQETQYF. V gene TRBV4-2 combines with J gene TRBJ2-5; D perhaps matches TRBD2 (5 bases). Germline V gene sequence: CDR1 LGHNA, CDR2 YNFKEQ. Trimming left V 5 bases short and J 1 base short, with 11 bases between. This CDR3 contains 14 residues.

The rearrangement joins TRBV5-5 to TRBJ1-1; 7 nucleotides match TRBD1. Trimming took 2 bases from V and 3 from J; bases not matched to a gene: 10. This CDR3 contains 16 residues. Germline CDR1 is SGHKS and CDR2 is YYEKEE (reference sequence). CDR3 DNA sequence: TGTGCCAGCAGCTTCTTTGTGAGGGGGCTCGACACTGAAGCTTTCTTT. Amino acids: CASSFFVRGLDTEAFF.

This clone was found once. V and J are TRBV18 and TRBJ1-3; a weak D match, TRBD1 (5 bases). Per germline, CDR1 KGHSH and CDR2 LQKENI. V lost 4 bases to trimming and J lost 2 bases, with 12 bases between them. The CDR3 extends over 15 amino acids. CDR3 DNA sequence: TGTGCCAGCTCACTCAGGGAAGCGGCTGGAAACACCATATATTTT. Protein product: CASSLREAAGNTIYF. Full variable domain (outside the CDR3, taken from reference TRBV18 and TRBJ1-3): NAGVMQNPRHLVRRRGQEARLRCSPMKGHSHVYWYRQLPEEGLKFMVYLQKENIIDESGMPKERFSAEFPKEGPSILRIQQVVRGDSAAYFCASSLREAAGNTIYFGEGSWLTVV.

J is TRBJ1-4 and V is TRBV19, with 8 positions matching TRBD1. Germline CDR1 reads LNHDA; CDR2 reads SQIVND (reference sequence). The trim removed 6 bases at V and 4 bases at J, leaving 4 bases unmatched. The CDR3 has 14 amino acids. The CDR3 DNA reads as TGTGCCAGTAGCAAGGACAGGGTTAATGAAAAACTGTTTTTT. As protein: CASSKDRVNEKLFF.

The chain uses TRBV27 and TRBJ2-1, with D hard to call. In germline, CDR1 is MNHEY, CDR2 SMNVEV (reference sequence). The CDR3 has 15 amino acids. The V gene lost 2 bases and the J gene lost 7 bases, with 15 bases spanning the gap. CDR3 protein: CASSLNPGSSNEQFF. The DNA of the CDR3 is TGTGCCAGCAGTTTAAATCCGGGTAGCTCTAATGAGCAGTTCTTC.